This TCR beta chain was profiled in a study of identical twins. TCRdb re-called the 5' RACE reads through MiXCR, storing one row per CDR3 protein. The data contain 500,000 to 650,000 distinct CDR3 sequences, 7.1% of them seen just once; the ten biggest clones take up 1.6%. Trimming pared 4 bases from V and 1 base from J, leaving 13 bases between. The CDR3 is 15 amino acids. CDR1 is MNHEY, CDR2 SMNVEV, per germline (reference sequence). Study results and caveats: The study found weaker excess twin sharing in beta out-of-frame sequences. Out-of-frame alpha sequences common to twins exhibited a surplus of low generation probability. A partial confounding effect on zero-insertion analyses could come from invariant MAIT and iNKT cells.

This clonotype was counted only a few times. No antigen is known for it. This sample was shared with a second study, whose subject was yellow fever vaccine responses in identical twins.

The rearrangement uses TRBV27 and TRBJ1-1; no firm D call. The sequencing sample was made of PBMCs. The TCR sequence derives from a woman aged 18-29 years in good health. CDR3 sequence (DNA): TGTGCCAGCAGTTCCCCGCGGGTACGGAACACTGAAGCTTTCTTT. This translates into CASSSPRVRNTEAFF.